This T cell receptor (beta chain) originates from a study of early T cells in non-severe SARS-CoV-2 infection. The V gene's germline CDR1 is SGHTA and CDR2 FQGTGA. The V and J ends lost 10 bases and 0 bases respectively, with 4 bases between them. The CDR3 runs 11 residues. TCRdb ran MiXCR on the 5' RACE reads and lists one entry per CDR3 protein. The sample shows just under 60,000 distinct CDR3 sequences, around 10% of them seen only once. The TCR sequence derives from an adult who was a healthcare worker with PCR-confirmed SARS-CoV-2 infection or an uninfected control (not recorded which). Sequencing was done on a sample of whole blood. This chain connects TRBV7-3 to TRBJ1-5, with D unclear. The CDR3 reads CAINSNQPQHF. The CDR3 DNA reads TGTGCCATAAATAGCAATCAGCCCCAGCATTTT.